Below are 20 T cell receptor beta chains sequenced from a single sample in a study. A single record per CDR3 protein comes from TCRdb applying MiXCR to the RT-PCR reads. The sample shows around 700,000 distinct CDR3 sequences, 12% to 15% of them seen only once. Sample: memory CD4+ T cells from blood. These receptor sequences come from a female donor in good health, serving as a healthy control.

J is TRBJ2-5 and V is TRBV5-1; D is unresolved. The CDR3 covers 11 residues. Germline V gene data show CDR1 as SGHRS and CDR2 as YFSETQ. The V gene lost 1 base and the J gene lost 4 bases, with 2 bases spanning the gap. The CDR3 DNA sequence: TGCGCCAGCAGCTTGCCAGAGACCCAGTACTTC. Translating it yields CASSLPETQYF.

This clonotype was recorded at least ten times. The rearrangement links TRBV12-3 or TRBV12-4 to TRBJ2-7; no clear D. Trimming took off 1 base at V and 5 bases at J, with 9 bases between the two ends. The CDR3 runs to 13 residues. This CDR3 is CASSLGELNEQYF. In nucleotides, the CDR3 is TGTGCCAGCAGTTTAGGGGAATTGAACGAGCAGTACTTC.

The chain uses TRBV10-3 and TRBJ2-7; D ambiguous. The CDR3 spans 15 residues. With 4 bases removed from V and 3 bases from J, the gap between germline ends came to 16 bases. Germline values: CDR1 ENHRY, CDR2 SYGVKD. CDR3 residues: CAISGTTSLHYEQYF. CDR3 nucleotide sequence: TGTGCCATCAGTGGTACCACCAGCCTCCACTACGAGCAGTACTTC.

The chain uses TRBV11-2 and TRBJ2-7; 7 nucleotides align to TRBD2. The trim removed 0 bases at V and 2 bases at J, leaving 1 base unmatched. Germline V gives CDR1 SGHAT, CDR2 FQNNGV. The CDR3 has 14 residues. CDR3 loop: CASSLDSGPYEQYF. For the CDR3, the DNA is TGTGCCAGCAGCTTAGATAGCGGGCCCTACGAGCAGTACTTC.

This clonotype was found many times. V and J are TRBV6-2 or TRBV6-3 and TRBJ2-1; no firm D call. The CDR3 totals 15 residues. Germline V CDR1 and CDR2: MNHEY, SVGEGT. V shed 2 bases and J shed 2 bases, with 10 bases lying between them. Here the CDR3 reads CASSYGLGTYNEQFF. The CDR3 region has the DNA TGTGCCAGCAGTTACGGCCTAGGCACCTACAATGAGCAGTTCTTC.

Many counts were recorded for this clonotype. The V and J genes are TRBV12-3 or TRBV12-4 and TRBJ1-3, with a weak D call TRBD1 (5 bases). The V end was cut by 6 bases, the J end by 0 bases, with 21 bases between. CDR3 size: 18 residues. The CDR3, as DNA: TGTGCCAGCAGCCTAGGGGCGGTGATGGATTACTCTGGAAACACCATATATTTT. Its translation is CASSLGAVMDYSGNTIYF.

This clonotype was seen more than once but under ten times. The chain carries TRBV15 and TRBJ2-3; no clear D gene. Germline V lookup: CDR1 LNHNV, CDR2 YYDKDF (reference sequence). This CDR3 is built from 13 residues. V dropped 4 bases and J dropped 0 bases, with 5 bases sitting between them. CDR3 residues: CATSTTSTDTQYF. The CDR3 DNA is TGTGCCACCAGCACGACGAGCACAGATACGCAGTATTTT.

The chain has TRBV18 and TRBJ2-7; 12 nucleotides agree with TRBD1. Germline V gene sequence: CDR1 KGHSH, CDR2 LQKENI. This CDR3 has 15 amino acids. Losses at the gene ends were 4 bases for V and 6 bases for J; bases not matched to a gene: 7. CDR3 coding DNA: TGTGCCAGCTCACTTACCGGGACAGGGGGCGCCGAGCAGTACTTC. Residues: CASSLTGTGGAEQYF.

This clonotype was seen only a few times. This chain connects TRBV10-3 to TRBJ1-2; D unresolved. Trimming took off 3 bases at V and 3 bases at J, with 17 bases between the two ends. Germline CDR1 is ENHRY and CDR2 is SYGVKD. The CDR3 covers 16 residues. The CDR3 reads CAISDPSGRRYYGYTF. As DNA, the CDR3 is TGTGCCATCAGTGATCCCTCCGGCAGGCGATACTATGGCTACACCTTC.

There are many counts of this clonotype. The V gene is TRBV29-1, the J gene TRBJ2-5; D call uncertain. The germline gives CDR1 SQVTM, CDR2 ANQGSEA. CDR3 size: 13 residues. Trimming took 8 bases from V and 5 from J, leaving 18 bases between them. The CDR3 DNA reads as TGCAGCTTCTGTCCGGACGCCGGGGAGACCCAGTACTTC. It encodes CSFCPDAGETQYF.

This clonotype was seen only a few times. The rearrangement links TRBV28 to TRBJ2-3; 10 bases line up with TRBD1. The V and J ends lost 8 bases and 5 bases, in that order; junction bases with no gene match: 4. Looked up from germline, CDR1 is MDHEN and CDR2 is SYDVKM. The CDR3 runs 13 residues. The CDR3 reads CASPWTGGDTQYF. In DNA, the CDR3 is TGTGCCAGCCCCTGGACAGGGGGAGATACGCAGTATTTT.

There are a few counts of this clonotype. The genes are TRBV28 and TRBJ1-1; 8 nucleotides line up with TRBD1. The CDR3 covers 15 residues. V was pared by 7 bases and J by 4 bases, with 11 bases of the junction left unmatched. CDR1 MDHEN and CDR2 SYDVKM come from the germline V gene. In DNA form, the CDR3 reads TGTGCCAGCATGGAAAGAACAGGGGGAGGCACTGAAGCTTTCTTT. It translates to CASMERTGGGTEAFF.

This clonotype was picked up a small number of times. The rearrangement uses TRBV12-3 or TRBV12-4 and TRBJ1-4; a weak D match, TRBD1 (6 bases). The CDR3 totals 15 residues. The V end was cut by 4 bases, the J end by 5 bases, with 14 bases between. CDR3 nucleotide sequence: TGTGCCAGCAGTTGGGGGGGGGACATAAATGAAAAACTGTTTTTT. This codes for CASSWGGDINEKLFF.

This clonotype was counted between two and nine times. The V call is TRBV12-3 or TRBV12-4, the J call TRBJ2-1, with D uncertain. The CDR3 length is 16 residues. Trimming pared 8 bases from V and 8 bases from J, leaving 25 bases between. The DNA of the CDR3 is TGTGCCAGCTCAAGACCATTCCCCGCCCCCGGCGATGAGCAGTTCTTC. Translating it yields CASSRPFPAPGDEQFF.

This clonotype came up many times. The CDR3, as DNA: TGTGCCAGCAGCCTGACAGGGGACAATCAGCCCCAGCATTTT. Translated: CASSLTGDNQPQHF. The V call is TRBV27, the J call TRBJ1-5, with 8 bases identical to TRBD1. Germline lookup yields CDR1 MNHEY and CDR2 SMNVEV (reference sequence). V lost 6 bases and J lost 3; bases outside the gene matches: 4. The CDR3 contains 14 residues.

In its sample, this clonotype was seen a few times. This chain joins TRBV12-3 or TRBV12-4 and TRBJ2-4; the D gene is possibly TRBD1 (6 bases). The CDR3 spans 15 residues. V was shortened by 5 bases and J by 1 base, with 12 bases between the two germline ends. The DNA for the CDR3 is TGTGCCAGCAGTCCTACCACAGGGGCCAAAAACATTCAGTACTTC. This translates into CASSPTTGAKNIQYF.

The rearrangement links TRBV4-2 to TRBJ1-1; D might be TRBD1 (6 bases). The CDR3 sequence is 17 residues long. V lost 0 bases and J 0 bases, leaving 14 bases between the germline ends. Germline values: CDR1 LGHNA, CDR2 YNFKEQ. This CDR3 is CASSQDARGDLNTEAFF. The CDR3 region has the DNA TGTGCCAGCAGCCAAGACGCCAGGGGAGATTTGAACACTGAAGCTTTCTTT.

This clonotype was detected a few times. The V and J genes are TRBV29-1 and TRBJ1-1, with D maybe TRBD1 (5 bases). Trimming removed 1 base from V and 3 bases from J, with 9 bases in between. Germline values: CDR1 SQVTM, CDR2 ANQGSEA. The CDR3 totals 13 residues. The CDR3 loop is CSVEVGPDTEAFF. DNA for the CDR3: TGCAGCGTTGAAGTGGGGCCCGACACTGAAGCTTTCTTT.

Many counts were recorded for this clonotype. The chain joins TRBV4-3 to TRBJ2-5, with unresolved D. The germline V gene encodes CDR1 LGHNA and CDR2 YSLEER. The length of the CDR3 is 14 residues. Between the trimmed V and J ends, which lost 0 bases and 5 bases, there was a span of 10 bases. DNA of the CDR3: TGCGCCAGCAGCCAAGATAAGGGTCGGGAGACCCAGTACTTC. This codes for CASSQDKGRETQYF.

This clonotype was picked up many times. The rearrangement uses TRBV10-3 and TRBJ1-2; TRBD1 agrees at 9 bases. J lost 5 bases, V lost 0 bases, and 4 bases had no gene match. The germline gives CDR1 ENHRY, CDR2 SYGVKD. The CDR3 length is 15 residues. The DNA of the CDR3 is TGTGCCATCAGTGAGTCGAGAGGACAGGGGTATGGCTACACCTTC. This codes for CAISESRGQGYGYTF.